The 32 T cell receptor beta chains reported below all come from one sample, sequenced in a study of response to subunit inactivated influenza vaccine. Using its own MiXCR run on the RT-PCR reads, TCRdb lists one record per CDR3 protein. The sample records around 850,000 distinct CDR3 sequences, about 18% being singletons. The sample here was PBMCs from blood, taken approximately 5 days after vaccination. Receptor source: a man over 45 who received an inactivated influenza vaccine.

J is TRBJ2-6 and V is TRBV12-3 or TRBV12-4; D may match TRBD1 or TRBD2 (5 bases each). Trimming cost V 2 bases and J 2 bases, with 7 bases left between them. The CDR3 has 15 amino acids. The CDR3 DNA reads TGTGCCAGCAGTTTAATGGGGGCTGGGGCCAACGTCCTGACTTTC. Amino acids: CASSLMGAGANVLTF.

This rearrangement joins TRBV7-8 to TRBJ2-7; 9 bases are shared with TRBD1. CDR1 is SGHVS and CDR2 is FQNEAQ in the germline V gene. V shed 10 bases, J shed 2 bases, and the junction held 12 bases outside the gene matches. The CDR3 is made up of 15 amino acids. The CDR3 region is CATVGRDRATYEQYF. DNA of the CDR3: TGTGCCACCGTGGGCCGGGACAGGGCTACCTACGAGCAGTACTTC.

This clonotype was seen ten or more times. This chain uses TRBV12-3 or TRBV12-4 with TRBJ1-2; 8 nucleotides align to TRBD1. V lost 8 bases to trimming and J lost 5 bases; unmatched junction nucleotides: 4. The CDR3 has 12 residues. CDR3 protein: CASQGAGYGYTF. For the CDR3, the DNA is TGTGCCAGCCAGGGGGCAGGATATGGCTACACCTTC.

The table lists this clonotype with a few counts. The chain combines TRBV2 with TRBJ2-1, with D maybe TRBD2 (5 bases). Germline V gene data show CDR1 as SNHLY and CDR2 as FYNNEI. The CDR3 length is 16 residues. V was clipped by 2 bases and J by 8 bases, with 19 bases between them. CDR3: CASSEISAGPIDEQFF. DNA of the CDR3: TGTGCCAGCAGTGAAATCTCTGCGGGCCCGATAGATGAGCAGTTCTTC. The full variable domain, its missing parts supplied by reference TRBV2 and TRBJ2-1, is EPEVTQTPSHQVTQMGQEVILRCVPISNHLYFYWYRQILGQKVEFLVSFYNNEISEKSEIFDDQFSVERPDGSNFTLKIRSTKLEDSAMYFCASSEISAGPIDEQFFGPGTRLTVL.

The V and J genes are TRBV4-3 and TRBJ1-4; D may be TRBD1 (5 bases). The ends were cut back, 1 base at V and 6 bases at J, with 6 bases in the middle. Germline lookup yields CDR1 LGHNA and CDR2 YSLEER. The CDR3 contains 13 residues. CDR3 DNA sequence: TGCGCCAGCAGCCAAGCGGGGGATGAAAAACTGTTTTTT. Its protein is CASSQAGDEKLFF.

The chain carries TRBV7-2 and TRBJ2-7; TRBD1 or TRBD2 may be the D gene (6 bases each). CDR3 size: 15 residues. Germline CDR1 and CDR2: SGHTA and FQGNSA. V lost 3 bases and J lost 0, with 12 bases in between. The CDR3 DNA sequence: TGTGCCAGCAGCTTCCGCGGGGACAACTCCTACGAGCAGTACTTC. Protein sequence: CASSFRGDNSYEQYF.

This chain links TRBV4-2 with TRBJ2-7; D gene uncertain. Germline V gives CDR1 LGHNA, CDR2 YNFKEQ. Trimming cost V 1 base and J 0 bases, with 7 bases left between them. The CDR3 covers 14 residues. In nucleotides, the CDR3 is TGTGCCAGCAGCCAAGGGGCCAACTCCTACGAGCAGTACTTC. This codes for CASSQGANSYEQYF.

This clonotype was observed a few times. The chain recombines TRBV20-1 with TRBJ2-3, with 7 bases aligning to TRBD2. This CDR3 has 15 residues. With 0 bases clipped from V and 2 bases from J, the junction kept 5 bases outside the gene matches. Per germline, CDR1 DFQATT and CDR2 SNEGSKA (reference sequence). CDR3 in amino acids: CSAREDGRLTDTQYF. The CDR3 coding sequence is TGCAGTGCTAGAGAGGACGGGAGGCTCACAGATACGCAGTATTTT.

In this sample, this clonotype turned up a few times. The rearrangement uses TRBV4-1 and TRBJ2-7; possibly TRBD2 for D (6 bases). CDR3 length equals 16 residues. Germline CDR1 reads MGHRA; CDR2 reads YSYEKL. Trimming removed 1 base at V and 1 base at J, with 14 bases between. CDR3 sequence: CASSQGAGGASYEQYF. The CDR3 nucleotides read TGCGCCAGCAGCCAAGGGGCTGGCGGGGCGTCCTACGAGCAGTACTTC.

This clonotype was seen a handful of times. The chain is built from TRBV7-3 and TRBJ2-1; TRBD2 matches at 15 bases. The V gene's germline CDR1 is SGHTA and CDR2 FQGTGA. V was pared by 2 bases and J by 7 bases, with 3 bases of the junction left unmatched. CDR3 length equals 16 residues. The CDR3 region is CASSLVGTSGRNEQFF. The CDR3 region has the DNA TGTGCCAGCAGCTTAGTGGGGACTAGCGGGAGGAATGAGCAGTTCTTC.

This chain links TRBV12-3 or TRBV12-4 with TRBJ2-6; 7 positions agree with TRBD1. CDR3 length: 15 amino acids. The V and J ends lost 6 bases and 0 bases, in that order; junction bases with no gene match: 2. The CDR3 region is CASSGTASGANVLTF. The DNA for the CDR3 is TGTGCCAGCAGCGGGACAGCCTCTGGGGCCAACGTCCTGACTTTC.

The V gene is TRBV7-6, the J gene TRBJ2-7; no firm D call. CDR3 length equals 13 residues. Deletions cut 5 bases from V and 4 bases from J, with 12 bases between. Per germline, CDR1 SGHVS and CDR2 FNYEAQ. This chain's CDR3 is CASSPEAFYEQYF. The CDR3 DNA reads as TGTGCCAGCAGCCCAGAGGCGTTTTACGAGCAGTACTTC.

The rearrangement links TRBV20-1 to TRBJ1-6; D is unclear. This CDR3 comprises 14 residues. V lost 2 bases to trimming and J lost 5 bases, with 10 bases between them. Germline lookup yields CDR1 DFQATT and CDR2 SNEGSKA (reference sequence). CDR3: CSARTDLDNSPLHF. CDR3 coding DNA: TGCAGTGCTAGAACGGACTTGGATAATTCACCCCTCCACTTT.

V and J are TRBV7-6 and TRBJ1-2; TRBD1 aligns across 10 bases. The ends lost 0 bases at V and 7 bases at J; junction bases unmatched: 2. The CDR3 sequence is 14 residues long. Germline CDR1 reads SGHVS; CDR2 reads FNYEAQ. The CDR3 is CASSLARTGGGYTF. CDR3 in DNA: TGTGCCAGCAGCTTAGCCCGGACAGGGGGTGGCTACACCTTC.

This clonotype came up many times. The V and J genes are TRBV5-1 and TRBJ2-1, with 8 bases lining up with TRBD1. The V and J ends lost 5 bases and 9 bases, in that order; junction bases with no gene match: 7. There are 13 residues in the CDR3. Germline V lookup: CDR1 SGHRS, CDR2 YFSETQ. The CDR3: CASRDVGTGEQFF. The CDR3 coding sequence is TGCGCCAGCAGGGACGTGGGGACAGGTGAGCAGTTCTTC. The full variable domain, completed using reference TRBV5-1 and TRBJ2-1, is KAGVTQTPRYLIKTRGQQVTLSCSPISGHRSVSWYQQTPGQGLQFLFEYFSETQRNKGNFPGRFSGRQFSNSRSEMNVSTLELGDSALYLCASRDVGTGEQFFGPGTRLTVL.

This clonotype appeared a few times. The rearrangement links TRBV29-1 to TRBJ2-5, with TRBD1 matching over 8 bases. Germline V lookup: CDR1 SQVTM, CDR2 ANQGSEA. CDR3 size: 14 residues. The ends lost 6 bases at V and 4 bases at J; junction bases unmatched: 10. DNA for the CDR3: TGCAGCGTCGGGCAGGGGGCCCGCCTAGAGACCCAGTACTTC. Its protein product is CSVGQGARLETQYF.

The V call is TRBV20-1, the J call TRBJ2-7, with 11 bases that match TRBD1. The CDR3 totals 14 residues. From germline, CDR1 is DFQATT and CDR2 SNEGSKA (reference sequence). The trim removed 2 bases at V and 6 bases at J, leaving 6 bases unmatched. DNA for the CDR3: TGCAGTGCTAGACTTCCGGGACAGGGGGGCGAGCAGTACTTC. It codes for CSARLPGQGGEQYF.

CDR3 DNA: TGTGCCAGCAGCGTAAGGGATCTGGAGACCCAGTACTTC. It translates to CASSVRDLETQYF. V gene TRBV9 combines with J gene TRBJ2-5; no clear D gene. Per germline, CDR1 SGDLS and CDR2 YYNGEE. V lost 1 base, J lost 5 bases, and 9 bases lay in between. The CDR3 consists of 13 residues.

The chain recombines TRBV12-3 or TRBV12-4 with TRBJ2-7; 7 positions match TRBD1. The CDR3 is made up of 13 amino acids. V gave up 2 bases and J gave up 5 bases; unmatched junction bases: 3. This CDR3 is CASSLLQGHEQYF. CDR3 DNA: TGTGCCAGCAGTTTACTACAGGGGCACGAGCAGTACTTC.

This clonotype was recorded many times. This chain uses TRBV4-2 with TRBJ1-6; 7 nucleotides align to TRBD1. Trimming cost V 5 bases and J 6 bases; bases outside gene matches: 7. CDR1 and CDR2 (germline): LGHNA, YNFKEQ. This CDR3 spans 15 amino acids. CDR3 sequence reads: CASSARDRSNSPLHF. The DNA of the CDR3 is TGTGCCAGCAGCGCCCGGGACAGAAGTAATTCACCCCTCCACTTT.

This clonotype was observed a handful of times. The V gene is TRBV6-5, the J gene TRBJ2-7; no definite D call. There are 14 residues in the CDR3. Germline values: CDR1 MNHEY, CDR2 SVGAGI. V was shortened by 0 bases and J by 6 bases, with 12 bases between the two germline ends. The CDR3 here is CASSYSRNSPEQYF. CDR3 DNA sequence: TGTGCCAGCAGTTACTCGAGGAACAGTCCCGAGCAGTACTTC.

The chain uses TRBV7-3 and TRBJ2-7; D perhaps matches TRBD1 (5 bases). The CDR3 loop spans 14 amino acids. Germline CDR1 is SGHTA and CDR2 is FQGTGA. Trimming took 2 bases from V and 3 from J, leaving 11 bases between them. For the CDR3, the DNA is TGTGCCAGCAGCTTACAGGGTCTGGTCTACGAGCAGTACTTC. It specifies CASSLQGLVYEQYF.

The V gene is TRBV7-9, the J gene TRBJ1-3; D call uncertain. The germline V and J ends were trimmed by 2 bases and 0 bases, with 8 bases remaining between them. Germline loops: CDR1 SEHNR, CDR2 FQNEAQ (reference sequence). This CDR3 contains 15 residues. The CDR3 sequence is CASSLWSDSGNTIYF. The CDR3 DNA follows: TGTGCCAGCAGCTTATGGTCTGACTCTGGAAACACCATATATTTT.

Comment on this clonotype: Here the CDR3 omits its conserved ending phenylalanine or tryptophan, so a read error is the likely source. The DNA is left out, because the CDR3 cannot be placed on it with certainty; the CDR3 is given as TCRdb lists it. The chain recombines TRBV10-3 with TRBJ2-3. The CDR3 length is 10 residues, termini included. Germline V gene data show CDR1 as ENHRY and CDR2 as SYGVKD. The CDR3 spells CAISESSVVI.

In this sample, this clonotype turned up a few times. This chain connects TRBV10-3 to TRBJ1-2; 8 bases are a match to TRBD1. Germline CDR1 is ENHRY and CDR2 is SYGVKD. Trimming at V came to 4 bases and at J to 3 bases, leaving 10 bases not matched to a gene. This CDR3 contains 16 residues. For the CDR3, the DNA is TGTGCCATCAGTGCGGGACAGGTCCTGTCTTACTATGGCTACACCTTC. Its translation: CAISAGQVLSYYGYTF.

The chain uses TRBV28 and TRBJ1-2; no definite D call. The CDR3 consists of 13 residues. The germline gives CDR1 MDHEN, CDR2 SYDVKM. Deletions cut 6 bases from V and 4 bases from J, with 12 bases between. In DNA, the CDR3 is TGTGCCAGCAGCCAAAGGATACGCTATGGCTACACCTTC. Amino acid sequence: CASSQRIRYGYTF.

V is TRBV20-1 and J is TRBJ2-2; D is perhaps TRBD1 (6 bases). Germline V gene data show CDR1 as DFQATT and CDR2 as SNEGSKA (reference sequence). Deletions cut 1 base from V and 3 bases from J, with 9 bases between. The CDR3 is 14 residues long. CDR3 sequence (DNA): TGCAGTGCTAGAGTGGGGGCGGACACCGGGGAGCTGTTTTTT. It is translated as CSARVGADTGELFF.

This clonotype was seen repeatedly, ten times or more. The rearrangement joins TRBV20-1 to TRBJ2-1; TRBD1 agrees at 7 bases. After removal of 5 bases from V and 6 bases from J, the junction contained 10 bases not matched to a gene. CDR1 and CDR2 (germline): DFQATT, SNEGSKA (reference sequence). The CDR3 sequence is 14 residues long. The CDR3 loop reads CSAAPGTALNEQFF. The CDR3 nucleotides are TGCAGTGCTGCCCCCGGGACAGCCCTCAATGAGCAGTTCTTC.

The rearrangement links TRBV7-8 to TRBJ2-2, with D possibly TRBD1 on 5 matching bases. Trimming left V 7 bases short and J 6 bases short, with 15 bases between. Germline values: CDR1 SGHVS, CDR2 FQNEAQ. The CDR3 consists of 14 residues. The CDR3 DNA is TGTGCCAGCACAATTCGGCAGGGATCCGGGGAGCTGTTTTTT. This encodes CASTIRQGSGELFF.

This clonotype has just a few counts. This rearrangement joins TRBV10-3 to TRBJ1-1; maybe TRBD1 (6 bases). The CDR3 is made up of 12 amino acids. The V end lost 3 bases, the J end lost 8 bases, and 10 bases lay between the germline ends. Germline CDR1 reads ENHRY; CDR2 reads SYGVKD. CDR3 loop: CAISDGGREAFF. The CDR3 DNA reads TGTGCCATCAGTGACGGGGGGCGAGAAGCTTTCTTT.

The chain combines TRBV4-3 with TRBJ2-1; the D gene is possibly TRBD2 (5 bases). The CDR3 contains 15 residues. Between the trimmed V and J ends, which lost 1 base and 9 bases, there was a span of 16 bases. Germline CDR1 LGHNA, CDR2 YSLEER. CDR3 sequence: CASSQGTGAGVEQFF. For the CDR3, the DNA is TGCGCCAGCAGCCAAGGTACCGGTGCCGGGGTTGAGCAGTTCTTC.

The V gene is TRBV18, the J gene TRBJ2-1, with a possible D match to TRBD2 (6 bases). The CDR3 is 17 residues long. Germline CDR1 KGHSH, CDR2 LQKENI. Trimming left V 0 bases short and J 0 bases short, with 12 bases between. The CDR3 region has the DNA TGTGCCAGCTCACCACCGGGAGGCTCCATCTCCTACAATGAGCAGTTCTTC. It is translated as CASSPPGGSISYNEQFF.